The clone carrying this TCR beta chain was detected ten times or more. The data were taken from a study of T-cell memory formation after mild COVID-19. Background on the study: Clusters of TCRs were largely donor specific.

TCRdb passed the 5' RACE reads through MiXCR, listing each CDR3 protein once. Here the sample spans approximately 350,000 distinct CDR3 sequences, approximately 15% being singletons. Sequenced material: PBMCs or a T cell subset sorted from them (not recorded which). This receptor was taken from a man between 18 and 35 years old who had mild COVID-19 (a few samples of this study predate the infection). Cell type and time point are not known.

The CDR3 DNA follows: TGTGCCAGCAGCTTTTCCACGGGACATCGCTCCTACGAGCAGTACGTC. Translated: CASSFSTGHRSYEQYV. This chain links TRBV7-9 with TRBJ2-7, with D possibly TRBD1 on 6 matching bases. This CDR3 is 16 amino acids long. The germline V gene encodes CDR1 SEHNR and CDR2 FQNEAQ (reference sequence). V lost 3 bases to trimming and J lost 0 bases, with 15 bases between them.